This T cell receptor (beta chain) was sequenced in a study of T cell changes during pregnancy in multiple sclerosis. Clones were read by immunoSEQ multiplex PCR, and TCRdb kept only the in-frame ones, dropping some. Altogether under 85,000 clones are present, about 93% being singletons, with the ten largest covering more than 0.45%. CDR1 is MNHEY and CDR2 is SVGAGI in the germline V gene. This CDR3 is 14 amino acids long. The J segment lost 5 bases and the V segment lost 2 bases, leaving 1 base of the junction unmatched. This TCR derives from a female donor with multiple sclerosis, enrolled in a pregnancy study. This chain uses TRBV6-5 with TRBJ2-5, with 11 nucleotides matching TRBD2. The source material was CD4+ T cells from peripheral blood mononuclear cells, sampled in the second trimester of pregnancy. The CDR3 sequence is CASSYRTSGETQYF. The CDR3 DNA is TGTGCCAGCAGTTACCGGACTAGCGGGGAGACCCAGTACTTC.